Detailed here is one T cell receptor (beta chain). These data belong to a study of shared clonotypes between healthy human individuals. This CDR3 has 15 amino acids. Germline lookup yields CDR1 SGHAT and CDR2 FQNNGV. V lost 6 bases to trimming and J lost 6 bases; unmatched junction nucleotides: 6. Libraries were prepared by immunoSEQ multiplex PCR; TCRdb keeps only in-frame clonotypes and omits some of them. This table holds more than 2,000,000 clones, approximately 92% found once. The V and J genes are TRBV11-2 and TRBJ2-2; 11 bases agree with TRBD1. This clonotype originated in a man between 18 and 29 years old in good health. Sequences were obtained from naive CD4+ T cells sorted from blood. Subset given: CD45RA+ positively selected. CDR3 sequence: CASSPGQGVPGELFF. As DNA, the CDR3 is TGTGCCAGCAGTCCGGGACAGGGGGTACCCGGGGAGCTGTTTTTT.